What follows are 10 T cell receptor beta chains derived from one specimen sequenced in a study of blood T cell repertoires in COVID-19 (dated by TCRdb to the early 2020s). Libraries were built with the immunoSEQ multiplex PCR assay. In TCRdb, the immuneACCESS table is reduced to in-frame sequences with V and J assigned. These tables do not hold every clone; where another copy was compared, an unresolved V gene accounts for under half, and the others remain unexplained. In all, the sample holds some 400,000 clones, and more than 65% of those were seen once. Of the sample, more than 0.85% falls within the top ten clones. Sequenced: peripheral blood. The receptors originated from a human donor with acute or convalescent COVID-19. The donor label of this sample is uncertain.

The chain carries TRBV5-6 and TRBJ2-1; 11 nucleotides line up with TRBD2. Germline V lookup: CDR1 SGHDT, CDR2 YYEEEE. V trimming: 4 bases; J trimming: 4 bases; junction bases outside the gene matches: 7. The length of the CDR3 is 16 residues. CDR3 DNA: TGTGCCAGCAGCAACCGTTGGACTAGCGGGTACAATGAGCAGTTCTTC. Protein product: CASSNRWTSGYNEQFF.

The rearrangement uses TRBV13 and TRBJ2-7; 7 positions match TRBD1. CDR3 size: 15 residues. Germline values: CDR1 PRHDT, CDR2 FYEKMQ (reference sequence). V lost 1 base to trimming and J lost 1 base; unmatched junction nucleotides: 4. This CDR3 reads CASSLEGTASYEQYF. CDR3 nucleotides: TGTGCCAGCAGCTTAGAGGGGACAGCATCCTACGAGCAGTACTTC.

The chain links TRBV3-1 (or the pseudogene TRBV3-2) to TRBJ2-2; TRBD1 aligns across 11 bases. V dropped 3 bases and J dropped 6; count of bases not matched to a gene: 3. This CDR3 spans 15 amino acids. CDR1 and CDR2 from the germline V gene are LGHDT and YNNKEL (reference sequence). The CDR3 DNA reads as TGTGCCAGCAGCCAGTGGGACAGGGGGTCCGGGGAGCTGTTTTTT. Encoded protein: CASSQWDRGSGELFF.

The chain links TRBV12-3 or TRBV12-4 to TRBJ1-5; TRBD1 matches at 7 bases. The CDR3 spans 13 residues. The junction had 3 bases not matched to a gene; V was cut back by 3 bases and J by 7 bases. For the CDR3, the DNA is TGTGCCAGCAGTTTCGACAGGGAGCAGCCCCAGCATTTT. This gives the protein CASSFDREQPQHF.

This chain links TRBV19 with TRBJ1-5, with D perhaps TRBD1 (5 bases). The germline CDR1 and CDR2 sequences are LNHDA and SQIVND (reference sequence). The CDR3 covers 16 residues. Deletions cut 4 bases from V and 2 bases from J, with 15 bases between. The CDR3 coding sequence is TGTGCCAGTAGTAGGGGGGGGTCGGCGGGCAATCAGCCCCAGCATTTT. Protein product: CASSRGGSAGNQPQHF.

The chain is built from TRBV6-5 and TRBJ1-2, with 8 nucleotides matching TRBD1. Germline V gene lookup returns CDR1 MNHEY and CDR2 SVGAGI. Trimming at V came to 9 bases and at J to 8 bases, leaving 11 bases not matched to a gene. The CDR3 totals 13 residues. CDR3: CASIQIGQGGYTF. Written as DNA, the CDR3 is TGTGCCAGTATACAAATAGGACAGGGAGGCTACACCTTC.

This rearrangement joins TRBV30 to TRBJ2-2; D is uncertain. This CDR3 spans 13 amino acids. Germline values: CDR1 GTSNPN, CDR2 SVGIG (reference sequence). The V and J ends lost 2 bases and 5 bases respectively, with 9 bases between them. The CDR3 loop reads CAWSTGYTGELFF. As DNA, the CDR3 is TGTGCCTGGAGTACCGGGTATACCGGGGAGCTGTTTTTT.

This clone was detected a few times. Different DNA sequences within this sample yield the same CDR3. The chain is built from TRBV3-1 (or the pseudogene TRBV3-2) and TRBJ2-3; the match to TRBD2 covers 7 bases. Losses at the gene ends were 4 bases for V and 1 base for J; bases not matched to a gene: 5. The CDR3 is made up of 15 amino acids. Germline V lookup: CDR1 LGHDT, CDR2 YNNKEL (reference sequence). In nucleotides, the CDR3 is TGTGCCAGCAGCCCACGCGCGGGGGGCACAGATACGCAGTATTTT. Amino acid sequence: CASSPRAGGTDTQYF.

The rearrangement uses TRBV27 and TRBJ2-3, with D tentatively TRBD1 (6 bases). The germline V gene encodes CDR1 MNHEY and CDR2 SMNVEV (reference sequence). The CDR3 is 15 residues long. Trimming removed 5 bases at V and 6 bases at J, with 18 bases between. In DNA form, the CDR3 reads TGTGCCAGCAGTCTACAGCGCAGGGGCCTGGATACGCAGTATTTT. This codes for CASSLQRRGLDTQYF.

This chain links TRBV7-2 with TRBJ1-5, with a weak D call TRBD1 (5 bases). The germline V and J ends were trimmed by 1 base and 4 bases, with 8 bases remaining between them. Looked up from germline, CDR1 is SGHTA and CDR2 is FQGNSA. This CDR3 contains 14 residues. The CDR3 region is CASSLVKGNQPQHF. CDR3 nucleotide sequence: TGTGCCAGCAGCTTAGTGAAGGGGAATCAGCCCCAGCATTTT. The whole variable domain, remainder taken from reference TRBV7-2 and TRBJ1-5, is GAGVSQSPSNKVTEKGKDVELRCDPISGHTALYWYRQSLGQGLEFLIYFQGNSAPDKSGLPSDRFSAERTGGSVSTLTIQRTQQEDSAVYLCASSLVKGNQPQHFGDGTRLSIL.